This is a list of T cell receptor beta chains from one sample in a study of control samples from healthy donors and cancer patients. The assay was immunoSEQ multiplex PCR, and TCRdb's table has in-frame clones only and misses some. Among tens of thousands of clones listed, 88% were seen once. Material for sequencing was blood. The receptors were sampled from a woman in her seventies in good health. CDR3s include the opening cysteine and the closing phenylalanine or tryptophan. A D gene is named only where the DNA matches it firmly. The size of a clone is reported for some rows only, either as once, few or many, or as a class for expanded clones.

d_call,v_call,clone_size,j_call,cdr3_nt,cdr3_aa
NA,TRBV19,NA,TRBJ1-4,TGTGCCATTCAAAGGAGGGGCTCTAATGAAAAACTGTTTTTT,CAIQRRGSNEKLFF
TRBD2,TRBV3-1/TRBV3-2,NA,TRBJ2-1,TGTGCCAGCAGCCAAGATCAGGGACTAGGGAATGAGCAGTTCTTC,CASSQDQGLGNEQFF
NA,TRBV20-1,NA,TRBJ1-5,TGCAGTGCTAGTGTCTTGGGTCCCCAGCATTTT,CSASVLGPQHF
NA,TRBV9,NA,TRBJ1-3,TGTGCCAGCAGCGTGGGCTCTACTGGAAACACCATATATTTT,CASSVGSTGNTIYF
NA,TRBV5-1,NA,TRBJ1-1,TGCGCCAGCAGCTTGGAAACGGGGCGAGGGACTGAAGCTTTCTTT,CASSLETGRGTEAFF
NA,TRBV6-1,once,TRBJ1-1,TGTGCCAGCAGTGACAGGGGAGAGACTGAAGCTTTCTTT,CASSDRGETEAFF
NA,TRBV2,NA,TRBJ1-5,TGTGCCAGCAGTGAAGGTGTCAGGGGATCAACCCAGCATTTT,CASSEGVRGSTQHF
NA,TRBV30,NA,TRBJ1-2,TGTGCCTGGAGTTGGGACAATGGCTACACCTTC,CAWSWDNGYTF
NA,TRBV11-1,few,TRBJ1-1,TGTGCCAGCAGCTTGGGGATAGGCAGGGCATCGGAAGCTTTCTTT,CASSLGIGRASEAFF
TRBD1,TRBV5-6,once,TRBJ1-5,TGTGCCAGCAGCTCCTCTGGACAGGCGGACAATCAGCCCCAGCATTTT,CASSSSGQADNQPQHF
NA,TRBV5-4,few,TRBJ2-7,TGTGCCAGCAGCTTCTCTCGAGACTACGAGCAGTACTTC,CASSFSRDYEQYF
NA,TRBV7-7,NA,TRBJ2-7,TGTGCTAGCAGCTTAGGGCCCGGGATCGTCTACGAGCAGTACTTC,CASSLGPGIVYEQYF
NA,TRBV12-3/TRBV12-4,once,TRBJ1-1,TGTGCCAGCAGTTTGTCCGGAGTTGGTGAAGCTTTCTTT,CASSLSGVGEAFF
TRBD1,TRBV3-1/TRBV3-2,NA,TRBJ1-2,TGTGCCAGCAGCCTGGGGCAGGGGGACTATGGCTACACCTTC,CASSLGQGDYGYTF
NA,TRBV5-1,NA,TRBJ2-1,TGCGCCAGCAGCTTGGAAGGGGGGCAATCCTACAATGAGCAGTTCTTC,CASSLEGGQSYNEQFF
TRBD1,TRBV5-6,NA,TRBJ1-1,TGTGCCAGCAGCTTGGTCGAAAAGGGGGCACTGAACACTGAAGCTTTCTTT,CASSLVEKGALNTEAFF
NA,TRBV18,NA,TRBJ2-1,TGTGCCAGCTCATCAACAGGGCCAGGCTCCTACAATGAGCAGTTCTTC,CASSSTGPGSYNEQFF
NA,TRBV10-2,NA,TRBJ2-3,TGCGCCAGCAGTGAGCCAGCAGCGGGTACAGATACGCAGTATTTT,CASSEPAAGTDTQYF
TRBD2,TRBV30,NA,TRBJ2-5,TGTGCCTGGAGTCCCCGGACTAGCGGGAGTAGAGAGACCCAGTACTTC,CAWSPRTSGSRETQYF
NA,TRBV9,NA,TRBJ2-7,TGTGCCAGCAGCGCCCCGGGTTACGAGCAGTACTTC,CASSAPGYEQYF
TRBD2,TRBV5-4,NA,TRBJ2-7,TGTGCCAGCAGCTTAAAGACTAGCGGGGAAAGAAACGAGCAGTACTTC,CASSLKTSGERNEQYF
TRBD1,TRBV3-1/TRBV3-2,NA,TRBJ1-1,TGTGCCAGCAGCCCTACAGGGGGCACGTGGACTGAAGCTTTCTTT,CASSPTGGTWTEAFF
NA,TRBV2,few,TRBJ1-6,TGTGCCAGCAGTGGCGAACAGGTTTATTCACCCCTCCACTTT,CASSGEQVYSPLHF
NA,TRBV2,NA,TRBJ2-1,TGTGCCAGCAGCGCGACTTTATTTGAGCAGTTCTTC,CASSATLFEQFF
TRBD1,TRBV19,NA,TRBJ1-1,TGTGCCAGTAGTCGCCCTGGCAGGGGGGACACTGAAGCTTTCTTT,CASSRPGRGDTEAFF
NA,TRBV19,NA,TRBJ1-1,TGTGCCAGTAGTGCAGGGAACACTGAAGCTTTCTTT,CASSAGNTEAFF
NA,TRBV6-5,NA,TRBJ1-1,TGTGCCAGCAGTTACTCGCGGAAGGTGAACACTGAAGCTTTCTTT,CASSYSRKVNTEAFF
NA,TRBV9,NA,TRBJ1-3,TGTGCCAGCAGTCGTACATTCGGAAACACCATATATTTT,CASSRTFGNTIYF
NA,TRBV6-5,NA,TRBJ1-1,TGTGCCAGCAGTTACTCGACGGGGCCTGAAGCTTTCTTT,CASSYSTGPEAFF
NA,TRBV6-5,NA,TRBJ2-2,TGTGCCAGCATACGGAGTCCGAACACCGGGGAGCTGTTTTTT,CASIRSPNTGELFF
NA,TRBV11-2,NA,TRBJ1-1,TGTGCCAGCAGCTTAGCGGTAGGGGGACAACTCCTGAGCACTGAAGCTTTCTTT,CASSLAVGGQLLSTEAFF
NA,TRBV6-5,NA,TRBJ1-5,TGTGCCAGCAGTTACAGGTCCAATCAGCCCCAGCATTTT,CASSYRSNQPQHF
TRBD2,TRBV7-7,NA,TRBJ2-1,TGTGTTCCCCCGTTAGGGACTAGCGTCAATGAGCAGTTCTTC,CVPPLGTSVNEQFF
NA,TRBV6-2/TRBV6-3,NA,TRBJ2-2,TGTGCCAGCAGTTACCCCTTGAACACCGGGGAGCTGTTTTTT,CASSYPLNTGELFF
TRBD2,TRBV2,NA,TRBJ2-3,TGTGCCAGCAGTATAGCGGGGTTACGCACAGATACGCAGTATTTT,CASSIAGLRTDTQYF
NA,TRBV10-3,NA,TRBJ1-5,TGTGCCATCAGCGGACGGAGCAATCAGCCCCAGCATTTT,CAISGRSNQPQHF
NA,TRBV7-8,NA,TRBJ2-7,TGTGCCAGCAGGGGACACTCTTCCTACGAGCAGTACTTC,CASRGHSSYEQYF
NA,TRBV19,NA,TRBJ1-2,TGTGCCAGTAGTATCTCTTTCGGTTACAGGGAGATCAAGGGCTACACCTTC,CASSISFGYREIKGYTF
NA,TRBV5-1,NA,TRBJ1-4,TGCGCCAGCAGCTTGGCTCCCGGGGGGCAATTGGAAAAACTGTTTTTT,CASSLAPGGQLEKLFF
NA,TRBV9,NA,TRBJ2-3,TGTGCCAGCAGCGACACGGGAGAGCGGGATACGCAGTATTTT,CASSDTGERDTQYF
NA,TRBV10-1,NA,TRBJ2-3,TGCGCCAGCAGCTACTCCGATACGCAGTATTTT,CASSYSDTQYF
NA,TRBV5-4,NA,TRBJ1-1,TGTGCCAGCAGCCCGACCCCAGTCAGGAACACTGAAGCTTTCTTT,CASSPTPVRNTEAFF
TRBD1,TRBV7-6,NA,TRBJ2-7,TGTGCCAGCAGCGCCGGGACAGGGGGCTTCTACGAGCAGTACTTC,CASSAGTGGFYEQYF
NA,TRBV2,NA,TRBJ1-4,TGTGCCAGCAGCGATAGACAGACCTCGAATGAAAAACTGTTTTTT,CASSDRQTSNEKLFF
NA,TRBV9,NA,TRBJ1-3,TGTGCCAGCAGTACAGGGATTGGAAACACCATATATTTT,CASSTGIGNTIYF
NA,TRBV10-3,NA,TRBJ2-7,TGTGCCATCAGTCAGGGGGGACAGTGGGGCAGGTACGAGCAGTACTTC,CAISQGGQWGRYEQYF
NA,TRBV7-2,NA,TRBJ1-6,TGTGCCAGCACACCCGGGAATAATAATTCACCCCTCCACTTT,CASTPGNNNSPLHF
NA,TRBV6-1,NA,TRBJ1-4,TGTGCCAGCAGTGGGCAAACAGCGGCAACTAATGAAAAACTGTTTTTT,CASSGQTAATNEKLFF
TRBD1,TRBV11-2,NA,TRBJ1-2,TGTGCCAGCAGCGTAGACAGGGGGCTTTTTAGTTATGGCTACACCTTC,CASSVDRGLFSYGYTF
NA,TRBV5-4,NA,TRBJ2-7,TGTGCTTCCCTACAACAGGGCTCCTACGAGCAGTACTTC,CASLQQGSYEQYF
NA,TRBV18,NA,TRBJ2-5,TGTGCCAGCTCACGGCCAGCGGGCCCAAATCACTTC,CASSRPAGPNHF
NA,TRBV24-1,NA,TRBJ2-5,TGTGCCACCAGTGATTCGCACAGGGCCCAAGAGACCCAGTACTTC,CATSDSHRAQETQYF
NA,TRBV5-4,NA,TRBJ2-1,TGTGCCAGCAGCTTGTTGGGGAGCTCCTACAATGAGCAGTTCTTC,CASSLLGSSYNEQFF
TRBD1,TRBV30,once,TRBJ1-2,TGTGCCCTCCGGGACAGTACTAACTATGGCTACACCTTC,CALRDSTNYGYTF
NA,TRBV5-6,once,TRBJ2-7,TGTGCCAGCAGCTTGGAATTCGGACAGCGAGCCTACGAGCAGTACTTC,CASSLEFGQRAYEQYF
NA,TRBV3-1/TRBV3-2,NA,TRBJ2-7,TGTGCCAGCAGCGCCTGGGACGGCCACTACGAGCAGTACTTC,CASSAWDGHYEQYF
NA,TRBV5-4,NA,TRBJ1-2,TGTGCCAGCAGCTTGGAGAAGAACTATGGCTACACCTTC,CASSLEKNYGYTF
NA,TRBV7-2,NA,TRBJ2-7,TGTGCCAGCAGCTGGGGTCGCGGCGCTTACGAGCAGTACTTC,CASSWGRGAYEQYF
TRBD2,TRBV7-2,NA,TRBJ2-1,TGTGCCAGCACAACCGGGACTAGGATCAATGAGCAGTTCTTC,CASTTGTRINEQFF
NA,TRBV5-1,NA,TRBJ1-1,TGCGCCAGCAGCTTGGATGCAAAACTGAACACTGAAGCTTTCTTT,CASSLDAKLNTEAFF